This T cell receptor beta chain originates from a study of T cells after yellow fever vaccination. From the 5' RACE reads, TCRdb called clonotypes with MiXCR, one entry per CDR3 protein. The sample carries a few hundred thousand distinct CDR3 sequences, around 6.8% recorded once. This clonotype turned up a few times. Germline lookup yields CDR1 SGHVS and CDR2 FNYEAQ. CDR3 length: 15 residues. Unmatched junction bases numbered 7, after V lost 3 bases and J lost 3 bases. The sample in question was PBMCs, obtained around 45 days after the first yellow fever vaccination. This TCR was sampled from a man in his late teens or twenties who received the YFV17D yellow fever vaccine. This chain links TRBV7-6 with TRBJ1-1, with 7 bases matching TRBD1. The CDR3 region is CASSLTGPGDTEAFF. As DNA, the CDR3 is TGTGCCAGCAGCTTGACAGGGCCTGGGGACACTGAAGCTTTCTTT.